These 19 T cell receptor beta chains were sequenced from one sample in a study of OX40 agonist ivuxolimab in advanced cancers. Repertoires were generated with immunoSEQ multiplex PCR, while TCRdb's copy carries only in-frame clones and drops some. The sample holds some 98,000 clones, about 91% seen once. The input for sequencing was CD4+ or CD8+ T cells sorted from blood, taken in a trial of the OX40 agonist ivuxolimab. Receptors were obtained from an adult with an advanced solid tumor such as melanoma, head and neck, liver or kidney cancer.

The rearrangement uses TRBV10-3 and TRBJ1-3; D not certain. The CDR3 has 15 amino acids. Between the trimmed V and J ends, which lost 3 bases and 0 bases, there was a span of 9 bases. Germline V gene data show CDR1 as ENHRY and CDR2 as SYGVKD. The CDR3 is CAISDLGGSGNTIYF. In DNA, the CDR3 is TGTGCCATCAGTGATCTGGGTGGCTCTGGAAACACCATATATTTT.

This chain connects TRBV7-9 to TRBJ2-7; 12 nucleotides match TRBD2. The junction had 10 bases not matched to a gene; V was cut back by 4 bases and J by 3 bases. CDR1 is SEHNR and CDR2 is FQNEAQ in the germline V gene (reference sequence). The CDR3 is 17 amino acids. CDR3 bases: TGTGCCAGCAGCTCATACGACCGGACTAGCGGGATCTACGAGCAGTACTTC. Its protein product is CASSSYDRTSGIYEQYF.

This sequence joins TRBV9 and TRBJ2-4; 8 nucleotides align to TRBD1. The germline V gene has CDR1 SGDLS and CDR2 YYNGEE. J was trimmed by 3 bases and V by 3 bases; bases with no gene match: 8. The CDR3 loop spans 16 amino acids. The CDR3 loop reads CASSAGGWLGKNIQYF. In DNA form, the CDR3 reads TGTGCCAGCAGCGCAGGGGGCTGGTTGGGCAAAAACATTCAGTACTTC.

The V call is TRBV6-6, the J call TRBJ2-5, with 7 positions matching TRBD1. The V and J ends lost 2 bases and 4 bases, in that order; junction bases with no gene match: 7. The CDR3 extends over 15 amino acids. Looked up from germline, CDR1 is MNHNY and CDR2 is SVGAGI (reference sequence). CDR3 nucleotides: TGTGCCAGCAGTTACAGGGAGACAGGGAGAGAGACCCAGTACTTC. It yields the protein CASSYRETGRETQYF.

This clone was recorded once. This chain uses TRBV5-1 with TRBJ2-5; D is perhaps TRBD1 (5 bases). The CDR3 totals 16 residues. Germline V gene data show CDR1 as SGHRS and CDR2 as YFSETQ. V was cut by 4 bases and J by 3 bases, with 19 bases left in between. CDR3: CASSTAVAGPKETQYF. CDR3 DNA sequence: TGCGCCAGCAGCACTGCGGTTGCAGGGCCGAAAGAGACCCAGTACTTC. Complete variable domain (other parts from reference TRBV5-1 and TRBJ2-5): KAGVTQTPRYLIKTRGQQVTLSCSPISGHRSVSWYQQTPGQGLQFLFEYFSETQRNKGNFPGRFSGRQFSNSRSEMNVSTLELGDSALYLCASSTAVAGPKETQYFGPGTRLLVL.

The chain employs TRBV6-6 and TRBJ2-2; D uncertain. Between the trimmed V and J ends, which lost 5 bases and 1 base, there was a span of 2 bases. From germline, CDR1 is MNHNY and CDR2 SVGAGI (reference sequence). The CDR3 covers 12 residues. The CDR3 here is CASSQNTGELFF. CDR3 in DNA: TGTGCCAGCAGTCAGAACACCGGGGAGCTGTTTTTT.

The chain employs TRBV28 and TRBJ1-5; unclear D gene. The CDR3 is 15 amino acids. Germline V gene lookup returns CDR1 MDHEN and CDR2 SYDVKM. Trimming removed 7 bases at V and 2 bases at J, with 15 bases between. DNA for the CDR3: TGTGCCAGCACCCCACTCGATGGGGGCAATCAGCCCCAGCATTTT. It encodes CASTPLDGGNQPQHF.

The gene calls are TRBV27 and TRBJ2-7; 8 positions match TRBD1. Trimming at V came to 0 bases and at J to 6 bases, leaving 4 bases not matched to a gene. From germline, CDR1 is MNHEY and CDR2 SMNVEV (reference sequence). The CDR3 has 14 residues. The CDR3 spells CASSLSGQVGEQYF. In DNA form, the CDR3 reads TGTGCCAGCAGTTTATCGGGACAGGTGGGCGAGCAGTACTTC.

This clone was seen once. V and J are TRBV18 and TRBJ1-4; D gene unclear. V was cut by 2 bases and J by 4 bases, with 5 bases left in between. The CDR3 sequence is 13 residues long. The germline CDR1 and CDR2 sequences are KGHSH and LQKENI. This CDR3 reads CASSPGSNEKLFF. In DNA form, the CDR3 reads TGTGCCAGCTCACCAGGCAGTAATGAAAAACTGTTTTTT.

CDR3 in DNA: TGTGCCAGCAGGCTTAGTACTTCCCACACCGGGGAGCTGTTTTTT. Translation: CASRLSTSHTGELFF. This chain joins TRBV7-2 and TRBJ2-2; D is unresolved. V shed 6 bases and J shed 3 bases, with 14 bases lying between them. The CDR3 covers 15 residues. Germline CDR1 SGHTA, CDR2 FQGNSA.

The rearrangement links TRBV5-1 to TRBJ1-1; TRBD1 might be the D (6 bases). CDR3 length: 13 residues. Germline V gene lookup returns CDR1 SGHRS and CDR2 YFSETQ. Trimming stripped 3 bases from V and 2 bases from J, with 8 bases between. The chain's CDR3 is CASSYGTNTEAFF. Written as DNA, the CDR3 is TGCGCCAGCAGCTACGGGACAAACACTGAAGCTTTCTTT.

V and J are TRBV7-2 and TRBJ2-3; maybe TRBD1 (6 bases). CDR1 is SGHTA and CDR2 is FQGNSA in the germline V gene. V lost 4 bases, J lost 2 bases, and 13 bases lay in between. The CDR3 is 15 amino acids. This chain's CDR3 is CASSYQDSYTDTQYF. The CDR3 bases are TGTGCCAGCAGCTACCAGGACAGTTACACAGATACGCAGTATTTT.

The rearrangement joins TRBV4-2 to TRBJ2-2; 11 positions match TRBD2. This CDR3 has 16 amino acids. The germline CDR1 and CDR2 sequences are LGHNA and YNFKEQ. The V and J ends lost 7 bases and 2 bases, in that order; junction bases with no gene match: 6. CDR3 protein: CASTLSGRGNTGELFF. Written as DNA, the CDR3 is TGTGCCAGCACCCTTAGCGGGAGGGGCAACACCGGGGAGCTGTTTTTT.

This chain connects TRBV6-4 to TRBJ2-2; no clear D gene. The CDR3 runs 14 residues. V was cut by 3 bases and J by 7 bases, with 12 bases left in between. Germline assignment: CDR1 MRHNA and CDR2 SNTAGT. This CDR3 is CASSEVEFGGELFF. The CDR3 bases are TGTGCCAGCAGTGAAGTAGAGTTTGGCGGGGAGCTGTTTTTT.

This clone has just one count. The CDR3 DNA reads as TGTGCCAGCAGCTCGAGGGCCGCAGGACGGGGTAATGAAAAACTGTTTTTT. Amino acids: CASSSRAAGRGNEKLFF. The gene calls are TRBV7-9 and TRBJ1-4; D not certain. The CDR3 covers 17 residues. The V gene lost 4 bases and the J gene lost 4 bases, with 19 bases spanning the gap. Germline V CDR1 and CDR2: SEHNR, FQNEAQ (reference sequence).

The sample holds a few counts of this clone. V and J are TRBV29-1 and TRBJ2-3, with 7 bases matching TRBD2. CDR1 and CDR2 from the germline V gene are SQVTM and ANQGSEA. The CDR3 has 14 residues. Trimming removed 4 bases from V and 3 bases from J; junction bases left unmatched: 7. The CDR3 protein is CSVGRGRGTDTQYF. CDR3 in DNA: TGCAGCGTTGGGCGCGGGAGAGGGACAGATACGCAGTATTTT.

The chain couples TRBV19 to TRBJ2-1; D is ambiguous. V was trimmed by 6 bases and J by 4 bases, leaving 16 bases between them. This CDR3 has 15 amino acids. Germline CDR1 reads LNHDA; CDR2 reads SQIVND (reference sequence). The CDR3 DNA is TGTGCCAGTAGACCGGGCGGAAGAACATACAATGAGCAGTTCTTC. Residues: CASRPGGRTYNEQFF.

This clone occurred once. This chain joins TRBV6-5 and TRBJ2-7; 7 nucleotides align to TRBD1. Looked up from germline, CDR1 is MNHEY and CDR2 is SVGAGI. CDR3 length: 14 residues. The junction had 3 bases not matched to a gene; V was cut back by 2 bases and J by 2 bases. As DNA, the CDR3 is TGTGCCAGCAGTTACGGGCAGGGGGCCTACGAGCAGTACTTC. Residues: CASSYGQGAYEQYF.

This clone was seen repeatedly, ten times or more. The chain uses TRBV7-2 and TRBJ2-2, with TRBD2 matching 8 bases. The CDR3 runs 16 residues. CDR1 and CDR2 from the germline V gene are SGHTA and FQGNSA. V dropped 2 bases and J dropped 4; count of bases not matched to a gene: 6. This chain's CDR3 is CASSLHGRAFTGELFF. CDR3 in DNA: TGTGCCAGCAGCTTACACGGGAGGGCCTTCACCGGGGAGCTGTTTTTT.